This T cell receptor beta chain originates from a study of T cell responses to AZD1222 COVID-19 vaccine. On this clone itself: Its antigen is unknown.

The data were produced by immunoSEQ multiplex PCR, yet TCRdb's version contains in-frame clones alone and is incomplete. Here the sample spans fewer than 150,000 clones, roughly 91% being singletons. Notes on the study in general: All repertoire sampling was performed exclusively after the peak T cell response. Nearly half of spike-specific TCRs reportedly target unmutated variant regions. Dominant CD4 TCR responses targeted spike regions 160-218 and 743-854. Just five or six AZD1222 recipients tested seropositive at baseline.

Sequencing used peripheral blood, obtained on day 0 of AZD1222 vaccination. This TCR was sampled from an adult in good health.

This chain's CDR3 is CSVGGDRGQFF. For the CDR3, the DNA is TGCAGCGTTGGGGGGGACCGAGGGCAGTTCTTC. The chain has TRBV29-1 and TRBJ2-1; D is perhaps TRBD2 (6 bases). This CDR3 is 11 amino acids long. The V end was cut by 4 bases, the J end by 12 bases, with 13 bases between. In germline, CDR1 is SQVTM, CDR2 ANQGSEA.